This entry concerns a single TCR beta chain. These data originate in a study of blood T cell repertoires in COVID-19. Study overall: Acute and convalescent COVID-19 samples came from the United States, Italy and Spain. T cells, B-cell-depleted T cells, or PBMCs supplied cDNA or gDNA.

How the authors handled the data: Researchers report that nucleated cell counts were estimated from reference gene primer amplification. Data came from immunoSEQ multiplex PCR; TCRdb stores just in-frame clones and leaves some out. That table supplies the V and J calls and clone size; D and trimming were determined from the DNA. The sample has roughly 120,000 clones, about 75% seen once. V was shortened by 4 bases and J by 7 bases, with 14 bases between the two germline ends. The CDR3 is made up of 13 amino acids. Germline CDR1 and CDR2: SGHNT and YYREEE (reference sequence). This chain connects TRBV5-4 to TRBJ1-2; D remains ambiguous. Sequencing was done on a sample of peripheral blood. This clonotype was obtained from a woman of 80 years or more with active or convalescent COVID-19. The DNA for the CDR3 is TGTGCCAGCAGCACAAGGCCTAGCCTTGGCTACACCTTC. This gives the protein CASSTRPSLGYTF.